The 21 T cell receptor beta chains below come from one sample, sequenced in a study of shared clonotypes between healthy human individuals. Assay used: immunoSEQ multiplex PCR; TCRdb lists only in-frame clones, some missing. The repertoire has around 980,000 clones, 78% of them found once; the top ten carry 0.6% to 0.7%. Sequences were obtained from memory CD4+ T cells from PBMCs. Subset noted: CD45RA-negative fraction. These receptor sequences come from a man between 18 and 35 years old in good health. Some clones in this sample may be carry-over from other donors' samples.

This clone was picked up a small number of times. The chain has TRBV27 and TRBJ1-5; D is ambiguous. The CDR3 consists of 15 residues. Germline-derived CDR1 and CDR2 are MNHEY and SMNVEV (reference sequence). V lost 6 bases and J 0 bases, leaving 12 bases between the germline ends. CDR3 region: CASSPVWVSNQPQHF. The CDR3 nucleotides read TGTGCCAGCAGCCCGGTTTGGGTTAGCAATCAGCCCCAGCATTTT.

For this clone: This sample includes further DNA sequences coding for the same CDR3. J is TRBJ1-5 and V is TRBV18; D perhaps matches TRBD1 (5 bases). Germline CDR1 KGHSH, CDR2 LQKENI. The CDR3 has 14 residues. Trimming pared 3 bases from V and 1 base from J, leaving 7 bases between. The CDR3 here is CASSPGRSNQPQHF. The CDR3 DNA follows: TGTGCCAGCTCACCGGGGCGGAGCAATCAGCCCCAGCATTTT.

The genes are TRBV6-5 and TRBJ1-2; 7 positions agree with TRBD1. The V segment lost 6 bases and the J segment 6 bases; nucleotides outside the gene matches: 13. CDR3 size: 15 residues. CDR1 is MNHEY and CDR2 is SVGAGI in the germline V gene. This CDR3 is CASSPRTGRSDGYTF. For the CDR3, the DNA is TGTGCCAGCAGCCCCAGGACAGGACGCTCTGATGGCTACACCTTC.

The chain uses TRBV28 and TRBJ2-5; TRBD1 agrees at 8 bases. The CDR3 has 14 residues. Looked up from germline, CDR1 is MDHEN and CDR2 is SYDVKM. V trimming: 6 bases; J trimming: 5 bases; junction bases outside the gene matches: 8. The CDR3: CASRTQGAVETQYF. The CDR3 DNA sequence: TGTGCCAGCAGAACTCAGGGGGCGGTTGAGACCCAGTACTTC. Variable domain in full (rest from reference TRBV28 and TRBJ2-5): DVKVTQSSRYLVKRTGEKVFLECVQDMDHENMFWYRQDPGLGLRLIYFSYDVKMKEKGDIPEGYSVSREKKERFSLILESASTNQTSMYLCASRTQGAVETQYFGPGTRLLVL.

The V and J genes are TRBV11-2 and TRBJ2-1, with D possibly matching TRBD2 (6 bases). Germline CDR1 reads SGHAT; CDR2 reads FQNNGV. The CDR3 consists of 16 residues. The germline V and J ends were trimmed by 1 base and 10 bases, with 20 bases remaining between them. In DNA, the CDR3 is TGTGCCAGCAGCTTAGGGGGACTTCCTTCCCTTGAGGAGCAGTTCTTC. Translated: CASSLGGLPSLEEQFF.

J is TRBJ1-1 and V is TRBV7-3, with D maybe TRBD1 (6 bases). The CDR3 contains 13 residues. The V and J ends lost 6 bases and 1 base respectively, with 9 bases between them. Germline V gene lookup returns CDR1 SGHTA and CDR2 FQGTGA. CDR3 residues: CASRQTGNTEAFF. The CDR3 DNA is TGTGCCAGCAGGCAGACAGGGAACACTGAAGCTTTCTTT.

V gene TRBV6-1 combines with J gene TRBJ2-7, with 10 bases lining up with TRBD2. This CDR3 contains 14 residues. V lost 4 bases and J lost 4; bases outside the gene matches: 4. Germline V lookup: CDR1 MNHNS, CDR2 SASEGT. CDR3 in DNA: TGTGCCAGCAGTGGGCCAGCGGGAGGGTACGAGCAGTACTTC. Its protein product is CASSGPAGGYEQYF.

This chain uses TRBV30 with TRBJ1-3; 7 bases line up with TRBD1. V shed 0 bases and J 4 bases; nucleotides not matched to a gene: 3. Germline lookup yields CDR1 GTSNPN and CDR2 SVGIG (reference sequence). The CDR3 loop spans 14 amino acids. The CDR3 DNA is TGTGCCTGGAGTGTGGGGACAGCCGGAAACACCATATATTTT. This codes for CAWSVGTAGNTIYF.

This clone has more than one count but fewer than ten. V gene TRBV4-3 combines with J gene TRBJ1-2; D is perhaps TRBD1 (5 bases). Germline lookup yields CDR1 LGHNA and CDR2 YSLEER. The length of the CDR3 is 15 residues. Trimming cost V 0 bases and J 9 bases, with 17 bases left between them. CDR3 protein: CASSQDVQGLMSYTF. DNA of the CDR3: TGCGCCAGCAGCCAAGACGTCCAGGGACTGATGAGCTACACCTTC.

The rearrangement links TRBV11-2 to TRBJ2-7, with TRBD2 matching over 8 bases. The V gene's germline CDR1 is SGHAT and CDR2 FQNNGV. The CDR3 contains 15 residues. The V gene end was trimmed by 3 bases and the J gene end by 0 bases; junction bases not matched to a gene: 4. The CDR3 region is CASSFPGGGSYEQYF. CDR3 nucleotide sequence: TGTGCCAGCAGCTTCCCGGGAGGGGGCTCCTACGAGCAGTACTTC.

Comments on this clone: Other nucleotide sequences from this sample produce the same CDR3. This chain connects TRBV18 to TRBJ1-4; the D gene is possibly TRBD1 (5 bases). Germline CDR1 KGHSH, CDR2 LQKENI. There are 17 residues in the CDR3. Trimming removed 3 bases from V and 0 bases from J, with 14 bases in between. The CDR3 DNA is TGTGCCAGCTCACCTCCCGGGGGAGCCGCAACTAATGAAAAACTGTTTTTT. Its protein is CASSPPGGAATNEKLFF.

This sequence joins TRBV19 and TRBJ2-3; 8 positions match TRBD2. The CDR3 loop spans 15 amino acids. V gave up 6 bases and J gave up 2 bases; unmatched junction bases: 7. Germline values: CDR1 LNHDA, CDR2 SQIVND (reference sequence). The CDR3 nucleotides are TGTGCCAGTAGCGCCGGGGGGGGACTCACAGATACGCAGTATTTT. As protein: CASSAGGGLTDTQYF.

In regard to this clone: The same CDR3 is also encoded by other DNA sequences in this sample. The V call is TRBV28, the J call TRBJ1-2, with D possibly matching TRBD1 (5 bases). The CDR3 has 12 residues. Trimming stripped 2 bases from V and 4 bases from J, with 5 bases between. CDR1 and CDR2 from the germline V gene are MDHEN and SYDVKM. The CDR3 spells CASSLRGYGYTF. For the CDR3, the DNA is TGTGCCAGCAGTTTAAGGGGCTATGGCTACACCTTC.

This sequence joins TRBV6-5 and TRBJ2-7; 8 bases fit TRBD1. Trimming removed 6 bases from V and 4 bases from J; junction bases left unmatched: 8. CDR1 is MNHEY and CDR2 is SVGAGI in the germline V gene. The length of the CDR3 is 14 residues. DNA for the CDR3: TGTGCCAGCAGAAAGGCCGGACAGGGTTACGAGCAGTACTTC. Its protein is CASRKAGQGYEQYF.

This chain uses TRBV4-3 with TRBJ2-5; unclear D gene. Per the germline V gene, CDR1 is LGHNA and CDR2 is YSLEER. Trimming pared 4 bases from V and 3 bases from J, leaving 15 bases between. The length of the CDR3 is 15 residues. The CDR3 spells CASSLVPWSEETQYF. The CDR3 DNA reads as TGCGCCAGCAGCCTTGTACCCTGGTCAGAAGAGACCCAGTACTTC.

In the case of this clone: This specimen includes other DNA sequences encoding the same CDR3. J is TRBJ2-7 and V is TRBV6-6; possible D gene TRBD2, 5 bases. Germline-derived CDR1 and CDR2 are MNHNY and SVGAGI (reference sequence). This CDR3 is built from 12 residues. The ends were cut back, 5 bases at V and 5 bases at J, with 10 bases in the middle. CDR3: CASSRTGNEQYF. The CDR3 DNA reads TGTGCCAGCAGTAGAACGGGGAACGAGCAGTACTTC.

V is TRBV27 and J is TRBJ1-4, with 7 bases that match TRBD1. The CDR3 covers 15 residues. Germline values: CDR1 MNHEY, CDR2 SMNVEV (reference sequence). V trimming: 6 bases; J trimming: 1 base; junction bases outside the gene matches: 5. The CDR3 reads CASRNTGETNEKLFF. The CDR3 DNA reads as TGTGCCAGCAGAAACACAGGGGAAACTAATGAAAAACTGTTTTTT.

Concerning this clone itself: One end of the junction does not line up with germline, which may come from a read error. The rearrangement uses TRBV9 and TRBJ2-1; no definite D call. The germline V gene encodes CDR1 SGDLS and CDR2 YYNGEE. The CDR3 has 15 amino acids. In DNA form, the CDR3 reads TGTGCCAGCAGCGTAGAAGCGAGCTCCCACAATGAGCAGTTCTTC. This encodes CASSVEASSHNEQFF.

The J gene is TRBJ2-5, the V gene TRBV7-3; perhaps TRBD2 as D (5 bases). Trimming removed 3 bases at V and 5 bases at J, with 7 bases between. Germline loops: CDR1 SGHTA, CDR2 FQGTGA. The CDR3 runs 12 residues. DNA of the CDR3: TGTGCCAGCAGCTTTCCGGGGGAGACCCAGTACTTC. Its translation is CASSFPGETQYF.

This chain joins TRBV29-1 and TRBJ2-7; 9 bases are shared with TRBD2. The CDR3 covers 14 residues. Germline V CDR1 and CDR2: SQVTM, ANQGSEA. The junction had 9 bases not matched to a gene; V was cut back by 7 bases and J by 2 bases. CDR3 loop: CSALGLARTYEQYF. The CDR3 nucleotides read TGCAGCGCCCTCGGACTAGCGAGAACCTACGAGCAGTACTTC.

This clone was counted many times. The rearrangement links TRBV15 to TRBJ2-2; D is undetermined. Germline V lookup: CDR1 LNHNV, CDR2 YYDKDF (reference sequence). Trimming pared 1 base from V and 3 bases from J, leaving 9 bases between. This CDR3 is built from 15 residues. In DNA form, the CDR3 reads TGTGCCACCAGCAGAGCGGGCGGCTACACCGGGGAGCTGTTTTTT. Its protein product is CATSRAGGYTGELFF.